A single sample gave rise to the 11 T cell receptor beta chains below, sequenced in a study of OX40 agonist ivuxolimab in advanced cancers. Profiling relied on immunoSEQ multiplex PCR, and the TCRdb table lists in-frame clones only, not all of them. In the table there are about 36,000 clones, approximately 79% of which are singletons. Specimen: CD4+ or CD8+ T cells sorted from blood, collected in a trial of the OX40 agonist ivuxolimab. Receptors were obtained from an adult with an advanced solid tumor such as melanoma, head and neck, liver or kidney cancer.

In its sample, this clone was seen once. The chain has TRBV7-9 and TRBJ2-5, with 10 bases lining up with TRBD1. The J call is in doubt because the DNA end fits TRBJ2-7 better. CDR3 length: 15 amino acids. CDR1 is SEHNR and CDR2 is FQNEAQ in the germline V gene (reference sequence). The CDR3 DNA reads as TGTGCCAGCAGCTTAATGGGACAGGGGACTAGCGAGCAGTACTTC. Translation gives CASSLMGQGTSEQYF.

The J gene is TRBJ2-2, the V gene TRBV6-1; D is unresolved. Germline V CDR1 and CDR2: MNHNS, SASEGT. V lost 6 bases to trimming and J lost 4 bases, with 9 bases between them. CDR3 size: 13 residues. CDR3 in DNA: TGTGCCAGCAGGTTTGTCGCCACCGGGGAGCTGTTTTTT. Amino acids: CASRFVATGELFF.

The genes are TRBV30 and TRBJ1-3, with D perhaps matching TRBD1 (5 bases). The CDR3 is 14 residues long. Germline V CDR1 and CDR2: GTSNPN, SVGIG (reference sequence). Between the trimmed V and J ends, which lost 2 bases and 3 bases, there was a span of 11 bases. CDR3 DNA sequence: TGTGCCTGGAGTAAGGGGAACAGTGGAAACACCATATATTTT. It yields the protein CAWSKGNSGNTIYF.

V and J are TRBV9 and TRBJ2-5; the D gene is possibly TRBD2 (6 bases). The DNA end lines up better with TRBJ2-7; the J call may be wrong. The CDR3 contains 11 residues. The V gene's germline CDR1 is SGDLS and CDR2 YYNGEE. Here the CDR3 reads CASGGVHEQYF. CDR3 DNA sequence: TGTGCCAGCGGCGGGGTCCACGAGCAGTACTTC.

The rearrangement joins TRBV9 to TRBJ1-3; a weak D match, TRBD1 (5 bases). V lost 0 bases and J lost 4, with 14 bases in between. Germline lookup yields CDR1 SGDLS and CDR2 YYNGEE. The CDR3 has 16 residues. The CDR3 is CASSVARQGQGNTIYF. CDR3 DNA: TGTGCCAGCAGCGTAGCGAGGCAGGGCCAGGGAAACACCATATATTTT.

This clone was found a few times. The chain couples TRBV5-5 to TRBJ1-5; 7 nucleotides agree with TRBD1. J gave up 2 bases and V 4 bases, and 6 bases lay outside the gene matches. The CDR3 contains 15 residues. Germline loops: CDR1 SGHKS, CDR2 YYEKEE (reference sequence). The CDR3 here is CASSGTGAGNQPQHF. CDR3 in DNA: TGTGCCAGCAGCGGTACAGGGGCCGGCAATCAGCCCCAGCATTTT.

The V call is TRBV7-9, the J call TRBJ2-5; 9 nucleotides line up with TRBD2. V gave up 2 bases and J gave up 3 bases; unmatched junction bases: 4. Germline assignment: CDR1 SEHNR and CDR2 FQNEAQ (reference sequence). The CDR3 contains 15 residues. In nucleotides, the CDR3 is TGTGCCAGCAGCTTATCGGGACTAGCTGAAGAGACCCAGTACTTC. This sequence encodes CASSLSGLAEETQYF.

The genes are TRBV14 and TRBJ1-1; maybe TRBD1 (6 bases). CDR1 SGHDN and CDR2 FVKESK come from the germline V gene. V was cut by 5 bases and J by 10 bases, with 17 bases left in between. The CDR3 length is 13 residues. The CDR3 region is CASSLVGGAGAFF. CDR3 sequence (DNA): TGTGCCAGCAGCTTAGTGGGGGGGGCCGGAGCTTTCTTT.

The count of this clone is one. Its ends do not fully match the called genes, so a read error is possible. The V call is TRBV6-5, the J call TRBJ2-7, with 7 bases fitting TRBD1. Per germline, CDR1 MNHEY and CDR2 SVGAGI. CDR3 length: 14 residues. In DNA form, the CDR3 reads TGTGCCAGCAGTGTGACAGGGTCCTCCTACGAGCAGTGCTTC. The encoded protein is CASSVTGSSYEQCF.

This chain uses TRBV29-1 with TRBJ2-7; D is possibly TRBD1 or TRBD2 (5 bases each). V was cut by 5 bases and J by 0 bases, with 14 bases left in between. The germline CDR1 and CDR2 sequences are SQVTM and ANQGSEA. This CDR3 is 14 amino acids long. The CDR3 here is CSVSSWDGSYEQYF. In nucleotides, the CDR3 is TGCAGCGTTTCATCCTGGGACGGCTCCTACGAGCAGTACTTC.

The J gene is TRBJ2-2, the V gene TRBV6-4; D is perhaps TRBD1 or TRBD2 (6 bases each). With 6 bases removed from V and 7 bases from J, the gap between germline ends came to 18 bases. CDR1 is MRHNA, CDR2 SNTAGT, per germline. The CDR3 loop spans 15 amino acids. Here the CDR3 reads CASRPSWGAHGELFF. CDR3 coding DNA: TGTGCCAGCAGACCTTCCTGGGGGGCCCACGGGGAGCTGTTTTTT.